This TCR beta chain was profiled in a study of T-cell memory formation after mild COVID-19. TCRdb reanalysed the 5' RACE reads using MiXCR and keeps one entry per CDR3 protein. The table includes under 200,000 distinct CDR3 sequences, approximately 10% detected once. V lost 0 bases to trimming and J lost 0 bases, with 3 bases between them. The CDR3 covers 14 residues. Germline values: CDR1 SGHTA, CDR2 FQGNSA. This clonotype was counted only a few times. The chain is built from TRBV7-2 and TRBJ1-5, with D unclear. This TCR was sampled from a man between 18 and 29 years old who had mild COVID-19 (a few samples of this study predate the infection). Cell type and time point are not known. The sequencing sample was made of PBMCs or a T cell subset sorted from them (not recorded which). Here the CDR3 DNA reads TGTGCCAGCAGCTTAGCTTATAGCAATCAGCCCCAGCATTTT. It codes for CASSLAYSNQPQHF.